This entry lists 8 T cell receptor beta chains sequenced from one sample in a study of T cell responses to AZD1222 COVID-19 vaccine (dated by TCRdb to about 2021). The sample's time point label, in plain terms: baseline before first vaccination. The library was built by means of the immunoSEQ multiplex PCR assay. The source is immuneACCESS, and TCRdb retained only in-frame sequences with V and J called. Part of the clones is not carried over; for the studies checked, unresolved V genes explain less than half of this, and the remainder is unexplained. In this sample the table shows some 130,000 clones, 75% to 90% of which occur a single time. 1.3% to 1.5% of the sample rests with the top ten. Material: peripheral blood, obtained on day 0 of AZD1222 vaccination. Every receptor here comes from an adult in good health.

The V and J genes are TRBV19 and TRBJ1-6, with 9 bases fitting TRBD1. J was trimmed by 8 bases and V by 6 bases; bases with no gene match: 5. CDR1 and CDR2 (germline): LNHDA, SQIVND (reference sequence). The CDR3 length is 14 residues. The DNA of the CDR3 is TGTGCCAGTAGCGACAGGGGGGACGATTCACCCCTCCACTTT. Translating gives CASSDRGDDSPLHF.

The chain is built from TRBV14 and TRBJ1-3, with a tentative D call TRBD1 (5 bases). V lost 0 bases and J lost 4, with 13 bases in between. This CDR3 is built from 16 residues. Germline V gives CDR1 SGHDN, CDR2 FVKESK. The CDR3 here is CASSQEYRGTGNTIYF. CDR3 nucleotide sequence: TGTGCCAGCAGCCAAGAATATAGGGGAACAGGAAACACCATATATTTT.

This clone was observed a single time. V usage is TRBV27 and J usage is TRBJ1-5, with D unresolved. CDR3 length: 15 amino acids. Per the germline V gene, CDR1 is MNHEY and CDR2 is SMNVEV (reference sequence). V was pared by 2 bases and J by 1 base, with 9 bases between. The CDR3 DNA reads as TGTGCCAGCAGTTTACAATTCAACAGCAATCAGCCCCAGCATTTT. Its protein product is CASSLQFNSNQPQHF.

The chain has TRBV5-1 and TRBJ2-1, with a possible D match to TRBD2 (6 bases). CDR3 length: 18 amino acids. Germline V gene data show CDR1 as SGHRS and CDR2 as YFSETQ. V dropped 8 bases and J dropped 1 base, with 25 bases sitting between them. In nucleotides, the CDR3 is TGCGCCAGTTCTGGAGCGGGTGGGGGGAAAGGGTCCTACAATGAGCAGTTCTTC. Residues: CASSGAGGGKGSYNEQFF.

V gene TRBV7-3 combines with J gene TRBJ2-2; no clear D. The length of the CDR3 is 13 residues. CDR1 and CDR2 from the germline V gene are SGHTA and FQGTGA. V was cut by 1 base and J by 7 bases, with 7 bases left in between. CDR3 nucleotide sequence: TGTGCCAGCAGCTTAAGTGCTGGCGGGGAGCTGTTTTTT. Translating it yields CASSLSAGGELFF.

The chain carries TRBV30 and TRBJ2-7; D perhaps matches TRBD2 (6 bases). The length of the CDR3 is 12 residues. Germline assignment: CDR1 GTSNPN and CDR2 SVGIG (reference sequence). Trimming pared 5 bases from V and 0 bases from J, leaving 8 bases between. CDR3 nucleotides: TGTGCCTGGGGGGGGTCCTCCTACGAGCAGTACTTC. Amino acids: CAWGGSSYEQYF.

This rearrangement joins TRBV2 to TRBJ1-2; 7 bases map to TRBD1. The junction had 2 bases not matched to a gene; V was cut back by 4 bases and J by 6 bases. The CDR3 loop spans 12 amino acids. Germline CDR1 reads SNHLY; CDR2 reads FYNNEI. The CDR3 DNA reads TGTGCCAGCAGTGTACAGGGGAATGGCTACACCTTC. This encodes CASSVQGNGYTF.

The V and J genes are TRBV9 and TRBJ2-2; D gene unclear. Germline-derived CDR1 and CDR2 are SGDLS and YYNGEE. The CDR3 has 12 residues. The V end was cut by 3 bases, the J end by 2 bases, with 2 bases between. In nucleotides, the CDR3 is TGTGCCAGCAGCGGTAACACCGGGGAGCTGTTTTTT. Amino acids: CASSGNTGELFF. The full variable domain, completed using reference TRBV9 and TRBJ2-2, is DSGVTQTPKHLITATGQRVTLRCSPRSGDLSVYWYQQSLDQGLQFLIQYYNGEERAKGNILERFSAQQFPDLHSELNLSSLELGDSALYFCASSGNTGELFFGEGSRLTVL.